This T cell receptor beta chain was recorded in a study of T-cell memory formation after mild COVID-19. As for the study in general: Largely donor-specific TCR clusters were found. Study conclusions and caveats: Day 15 to 85 contracting clones showed balanced CD4/CD8; day 15 to 37 expanders favored CD4+.

This clonotype was picked up a small number of times. Its antigen is still unknown. With V trimmed by 5 bases and J by 1 base, 5 bases remained unmatched. The CDR3 runs to 14 residues. Constant-segment-primed 5'RACE gave TCR alpha and TCR beta cDNA libraries with sample barcodes and UMIs. TCRdb used MiXCR to reprocess the 5' RACE reads, holding one entry per CDR3 protein. Found here are 110,000 or so distinct CDR3 sequences, roughly 20% of them singletons; the top ten hold about 38%. This chain connects TRBV12-3 or TRBV12-4 to TRBJ2-7, with TRBD1 identical over 7 bases. The TCR originated in a man aged 18-30 years who had mild COVID-19 (a few samples of this study predate the infection). Cell type and time point are not known. The sequencing input was PBMCs or a T cell subset sorted from them (not recorded which). CDR3 loop: CASSRDRASYEQYF. DNA of the CDR3: TGTGCCAGCAGTCGAGACAGGGCTTCCTACGAGCAGTACTTC.